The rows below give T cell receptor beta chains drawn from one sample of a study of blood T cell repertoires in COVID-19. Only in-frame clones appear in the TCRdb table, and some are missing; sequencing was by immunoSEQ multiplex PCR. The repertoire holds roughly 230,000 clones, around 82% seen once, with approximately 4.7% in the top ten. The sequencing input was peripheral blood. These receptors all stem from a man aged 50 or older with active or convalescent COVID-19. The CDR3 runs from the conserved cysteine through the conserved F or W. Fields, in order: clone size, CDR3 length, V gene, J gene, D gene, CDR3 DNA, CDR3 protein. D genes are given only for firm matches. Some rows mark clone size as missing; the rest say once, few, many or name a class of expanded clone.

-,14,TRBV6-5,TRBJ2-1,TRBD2,TGTGCCGCCCAACTAGCGGGGGGGCGGAATGAGCAGTTCTTC,CAAQLAGGRNEQFF
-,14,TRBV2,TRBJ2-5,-,TGTGCCAGCAGAGGTGTGGGGGCCGGTGAGACCCAGTACTTC,CASRGVGAGETQYF
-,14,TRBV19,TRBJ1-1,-,TGTGCCAGTAGTGACGACAGAGAGAACACTGAAGCTTTCTTT,CASSDDRENTEAFF
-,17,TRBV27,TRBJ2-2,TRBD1,TGTGCCAGCAGTCTAGGACAGGGGCCGACTGACACCGGGGAGCTGTTTTTT,CASSLGQGPTDTGELFF
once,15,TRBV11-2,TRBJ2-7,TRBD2,TGTGCCAGCAGCTTTGCTAGCGGGGGAGTCTACGAGCAGTACTTC,CASSFASGGVYEQYF
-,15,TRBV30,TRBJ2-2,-,TGTGCCTGGAGTGAGGGGGGGAAGAACACCGGGGAGCTGTTTTTT,CAWSEGGKNTGELFF
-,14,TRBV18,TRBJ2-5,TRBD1,TGTGCCAGCTCATCCACAGGGGCGCAAGAGACCCAGTACTTC,CASSSTGAQETQYF
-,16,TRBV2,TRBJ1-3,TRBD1,TGTGCCAGCAGTGACCCGGGACAGACGGTTCGAAACACCATATATTTT,CASSDPGQTVRNTIYF
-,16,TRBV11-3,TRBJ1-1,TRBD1,TGTGCCAGCAGCTTAGCCCCCGACAGGGCCGGCACTGAAGCTTTCTTT,CASSLAPDRAGTEAFF
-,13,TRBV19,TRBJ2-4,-,TGTGCCAGTAGTATACGGACAAAAGACATTCAGTACTTC,CASSIRTKDIQYF
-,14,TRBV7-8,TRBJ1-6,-,TGTGCCAGCAGACGGCAGGCCGCAGGTTCACCCCTCCACTTT,CASRRQAAGSPLHF
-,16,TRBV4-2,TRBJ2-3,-,TGTGCCAGCAGCCAGGGGGGGCTAGCTAGCACAGATACGCAGTATTTT,CASSQGGLASTDTQYF
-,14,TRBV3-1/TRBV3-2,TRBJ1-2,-,TGTGCCAGCAGCCCACCCCACAGGGTAATAGGCTACACCTTC,CASSPPHRVIGYTF
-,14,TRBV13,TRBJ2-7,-,TGTGCCAGCAGCTTAGGCGCGGCAGTCTACGAGCAGTACTTC,CASSLGAAVYEQYF
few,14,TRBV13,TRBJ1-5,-,TGTGCCAGCAGCTTATCAGGGGTGGGTCAGCCCCAGCATTTT,CASSLSGVGQPQHF
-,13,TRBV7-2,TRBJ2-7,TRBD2,TGTGCCAGCAGCTTAAGGACTAGGAATGGGCAGTACTTC,CASSLRTRNGQYF
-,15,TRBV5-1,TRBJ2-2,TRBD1,TGCGCCAGCAGCTTGGAACAGGGGGCCACCGGGGAGCTGTTTTTT,CASSLEQGATGELFF
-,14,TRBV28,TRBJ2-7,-,TGTGCCAGCAGTGAACCGAGGCACGCGTACGAGCAGTACTTC,CASSEPRHAYEQYF
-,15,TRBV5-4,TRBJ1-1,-,TGTGCCAGCAGCTTGGAGCGACAGGCTACGACTGAAGCTTTCTTT,CASSLERQATTEAFF
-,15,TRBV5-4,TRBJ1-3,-,TGTGCCAGCAGCTTGGTAGGGGGTGCTGGAAACACCATATATTTT,CASSLVGGAGNTIYF
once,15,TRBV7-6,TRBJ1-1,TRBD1,TGTGCCAGCAGCCAAAACAGGGGGCAGGAGACTGAAGCTTTCTTT,CASSQNRGQETEAFF
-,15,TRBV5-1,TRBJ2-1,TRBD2,TGCGCCAGCGGCCTAGCGGGGGGCTCCTACAATGAGCAGTTCTTC,CASGLAGGSYNEQFF
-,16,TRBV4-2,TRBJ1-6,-,TGTGCCAGCAGCCGATGGGAGGGAGGAGGTAATTCACCCCTCCACTTT,CASSRWEGGGNSPLHF
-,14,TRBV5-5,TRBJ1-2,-,TGTGCCAGCAGCCCCGGTGGAGATAACTATGGCTACACCTTC,CASSPGGDNYGYTF
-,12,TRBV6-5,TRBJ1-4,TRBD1,TGTGCCAGCAGCCCAGGGGGCAGAAAACTGTTTTTT,CASSPGGRKLFF
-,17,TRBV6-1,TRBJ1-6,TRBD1,TGTGCCAGCAGTGAAAGGGGGGACAGAAGCTATAATTCACCCCTCCACTTT,CASSERGDRSYNSPLHF
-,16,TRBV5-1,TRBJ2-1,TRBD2,TGCGCCAGCAGCGCCCTTGGTAGCGGGGAGGTAGATGAGCAGTTCTTC,CASSALGSGEVDEQFF
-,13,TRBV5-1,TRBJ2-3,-,TGCGCCAGCACTCCTGGACACACAGATACGCAGTATTTT,CASTPGHTDTQYF
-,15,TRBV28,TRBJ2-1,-,TGTGCCAGCAGTTTATTTAGCGCGGGACCGAAAGAGCAGTTCTTC,CASSLFSAGPKEQFF
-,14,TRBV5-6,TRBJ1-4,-,TGTGCCAGCAGCTTGTCCTACTCTAATGAAAAACTGTTTTTT,CASSLSYSNEKLFF
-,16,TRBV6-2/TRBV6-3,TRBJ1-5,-,TGTGCCAGCAGTTACTATCGACAGGCCCTCAATCAGCCCCAGCATTTT,CASSYYRQALNQPQHF
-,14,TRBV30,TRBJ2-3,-,TGTGCCTGGAGGGACGGGGGAAGCACAGATACGCAGTATTTT,CAWRDGGSTDTQYF
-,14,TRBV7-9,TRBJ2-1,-,TGTGCCAGCAGCCCTGCAGGCCGGCACAATGAGCAGTTCTTC,CASSPAGRHNEQFF
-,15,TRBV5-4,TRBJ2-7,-,TGTGCCAGCAGCTTCGGGAGCAGCTCTACCTACGAGCAGTACTTC,CASSFGSSSTYEQYF
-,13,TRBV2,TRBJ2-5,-,TGTGCCAGCAGTTCGTCCAGGGCGGAGACCCAGTACTTC,CASSSSRAETQYF
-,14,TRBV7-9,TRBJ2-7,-,TGTGCCAGCAGCCCGAGCGGACGGCTCTACGAGCAGTACTTC,CASSPSGRLYEQYF
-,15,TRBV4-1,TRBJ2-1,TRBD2,TGCGCCAGCAGCCAAGCGTCAGCGGGGGTAGGTGAGCAGTTCTTC,CASSQASAGVGEQFF
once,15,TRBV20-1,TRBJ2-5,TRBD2,TGCAGTGCTAGTCGGGTAGCGGGGGGCCAAGAGACCCAGTACTTC,CSASRVAGGQETQYF
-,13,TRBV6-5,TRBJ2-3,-,TGTGCCCACAGGGTGGGGGCTACAGATACGCAGTATTTT,CAHRVGATDTQYF
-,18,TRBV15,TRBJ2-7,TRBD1,TGTGCCACCAGCAGAGAGGAAGGTGCGGACAGGTTAACCTACGAGCAGTACTTC,CATSREEGADRLTYEQYF
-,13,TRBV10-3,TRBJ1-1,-,TGTGCCATCAGTGCCGGGGTGAACACTGAAGCTTTCTTT,CAISAGVNTEAFF